Each of the 25 T cell receptor beta chains below was sequenced from the same sample in a study of blood T cell repertoires in COVID-19. The protocol was immunoSEQ multiplex PCR, while the TCRdb copy is restricted to in-frame clones and leaves out a portion. The table records about 130,000 clones, roughly four fifths of them present only once. The material sequenced was PBMCs or T cells enriched from blood (not recorded which). The origin of the receptors is a man aged 45-65 years who had recovered from COVID-19.

The chain couples TRBV7-9 to TRBJ1-2; 7 bases align to TRBD1. The CDR3 has 16 amino acids. V trimming: 0 bases; J trimming: 8 bases; junction bases outside the gene matches: 12. Germline V lookup: CDR1 SEHNR, CDR2 FQNEAQ (reference sequence). The CDR3 reads CASSLAKKTGLEGYTF. The CDR3 DNA sequence: TGTGCCAGCAGCTTAGCGAAAAAGACAGGGCTTGAAGGCTACACCTTC.

The genes are TRBV10-3 and TRBJ1-4; 7 bases match TRBD1. The CDR3 is 19 amino acids. Germline lookup yields CDR1 ENHRY and CDR2 SYGVKD. V gave up 3 bases and J gave up 0 bases; unmatched junction bases: 13. The CDR3 sequence is CAISDSPPTGRATNEKLFF. The CDR3 coding sequence is TGTGCCATCAGTGATTCCCCCCCGACAGGGAGAGCAACTAATGAAAAACTGTTTTTT.

This clone was recorded only once. The chain combines TRBV7-2 with TRBJ1-1; D remains unclear. Germline loops: CDR1 SGHTA, CDR2 FQGNSA. This CDR3 comprises 14 residues. V lost 3 bases to trimming and J lost 2 bases, with 10 bases between them. The CDR3 loop reads CASSFNSQNTEAFF. The DNA for the CDR3 is TGTGCCAGCAGCTTTAACAGTCAAAACACTGAAGCTTTCTTT.

In DNA form, the CDR3 reads TGTGCCAGCATCAGGGAACTAGCGGGGGGGCCCGGGGAGCTGTTTTTT. Translating gives CASIRELAGGPGELFF. This chain links TRBV2 with TRBJ2-2; 13 nucleotides line up with TRBD2. The CDR3 totals 16 residues. Losses at the gene ends were 7 bases for V and 6 bases for J; bases not matched to a gene: 8. Germline V gives CDR1 SNHLY, CDR2 FYNNEI.

This clone came up once. This sequence joins TRBV27 and TRBJ2-1, with 7 bases that match TRBD1. CDR1 is MNHEY and CDR2 is SMNVEV in the germline V gene (reference sequence). This CDR3 has 15 amino acids. Germline trimming cut 6 bases from V and 2 bases from J; bases unmatched to any gene: 7. CDR3 in DNA: TGTGCCAGCAGCCCGATCGGGACAGCCTACAATGAGCAGTTCTTC. Translated: CASSPIGTAYNEQFF.

For the CDR3, the DNA is TGTGCCAGTAGTATAAGCTTTAGCGGGGGAAAGACCCAGTACTTC. Translated, it gives CASSISFSGGKTQYF. This chain links TRBV19 with TRBJ2-5, with 9 bases identical to TRBD2. From germline, CDR1 is LNHDA and CDR2 SQIVND (reference sequence). The CDR3 length is 15 residues. The J segment lost 6 bases and the V segment lost 2 bases, leaving 7 bases of the junction unmatched.

J is TRBJ1-1 and V is TRBV28; TRBD1 matches 9 bases. V was clipped by 2 bases and J by 4 bases; unmatched bases: 2. Germline V gene data show CDR1 as MDHEN and CDR2 as SYDVKM. The CDR3 totals 14 residues. The CDR3 loop reads CASSLTGGFTEAFF. CDR3 nucleotides: TGTGCCAGCAGTTTAACAGGGGGCTTCACTGAAGCTTTCTTT.

The V call is TRBV5-4, the J call TRBJ2-3; 7 bases are shared with TRBD1. The CDR3 has 15 residues. Germline values: CDR1 SGHNT, CDR2 YYREEE (reference sequence). Trimming took 2 bases from V and 4 from J; bases not matched to a gene: 7. CDR3 coding DNA: TGTGCCAGCAGCTTCGATCAGGGACAGTCAGATACGCAGTATTTT. This gives the protein CASSFDQGQSDTQYF.

The rearrangement joins TRBV25-1 to TRBJ2-3; the match to TRBD1 covers 8 bases. Unmatched junction bases numbered 8, after V lost 8 bases and J lost 4 bases. The CDR3 is made up of 14 amino acids. Germline V lookup: CDR1 MGHDK, CDR2 SYGVNS. The DNA of the CDR3 is TGTGCCAGCTCCGGGACAGGTGTTGCAGATACGCAGTATTTT. It codes for CASSGTGVADTQYF.

The chain carries TRBV27 and TRBJ1-2, with D unresolved. The CDR3 loop spans 16 amino acids. Per the germline V gene, CDR1 is MNHEY and CDR2 is SMNVEV (reference sequence). The ends were cut back, 4 bases at V and 9 bases at J, with 24 bases in the middle. The CDR3 coding sequence is TGTGCCAGCAGTTCCGCCGGTGGCGGAGTAACTATGCGCTACACCTTC. Protein product: CASSSAGGGVTMRYTF.

There are a few counts of this clone. This chain joins TRBV30 and TRBJ1-6; 7 bases match TRBD1. The germline V gene encodes CDR1 GTSNPN and CDR2 SVGIG (reference sequence). This CDR3 comprises 15 residues. V lost 3 bases, J lost 2 bases, and 4 bases stayed unmatched. CDR3 DNA: TGTGCCTGGAGCTCGGGACAGCCCTATAATTCACCCCTCCACTTT. Its translation: CAWSSGQPYNSPLHF.

The chain has TRBV18 and TRBJ1-2, with 7 bases matching TRBD1. This CDR3 region has 16 residues. Per germline, CDR1 KGHSH and CDR2 LQKENI. J gave up 0 bases and V 4 bases, and 8 bases lay outside the gene matches. The CDR3 DNA follows: TGTGCCAGCTCACACGGGAGTACAGGGGCTAACTATGGCTACACCTTC. Protein sequence: CASSHGSTGANYGYTF.

In this sample, this clone turned up a few times. V gene TRBV4-1 combines with J gene TRBJ1-6; D might be TRBD1 (5 bases). Germline assignment: CDR1 MGHRA and CDR2 YSYEKL. This CDR3 is built from 15 residues. The V end was cut by 0 bases, the J end by 7 bases, with 10 bases between. This CDR3 is CASSQDEQGNSPLHF. The CDR3 DNA follows: TGCGCCAGCAGCCAAGATGAGCAGGGAAATTCACCCCTCCACTTT.

The CDR3: CASSYLAGGETQYF. Written as DNA, the CDR3 is TGCGCCAGCAGCTATTTAGCGGGCGGAGAGACCCAGTACTTC. The chain joins TRBV5-1 to TRBJ2-5; TRBD2 matches 7 bases. The CDR3 totals 14 residues. Trimming took 3 bases from V and 4 from J; bases not matched to a gene: 6. Germline lookup yields CDR1 SGHRS and CDR2 YFSETQ.

This chain connects TRBV12-3 or TRBV12-4 to TRBJ2-7; D may be TRBD1 (5 bases). V was cut by 6 bases and J by 7 bases, with 13 bases left in between. The CDR3 is 12 amino acids. As DNA, the CDR3 is TGTGCCAGCAGCCTCGACAGATGGGAGCAGTACTTC. Translation: CASSLDRWEQYF.

The chain links TRBV3-1 (or the pseudogene TRBV3-2) to TRBJ2-3; 10 nucleotides line up with TRBD2. After removal of 0 bases from V and 4 bases from J, the junction contained 7 bases not matched to a gene. The CDR3 length is 17 residues. The V gene's germline CDR1 is LGHDT and CDR2 YNNKEL (reference sequence). The CDR3, as DNA: TGTGCCAGCAGCCAAGAGTTAGCGGGGGGCCGGCCAGATACGCAGTATTTT. Translating it yields CASSQELAGGRPDTQYF.

This clone was seen at least ten times. The rearrangement links TRBV5-4 to TRBJ2-2; 15 nucleotides align to TRBD2. Germline assignment: CDR1 SGHNT and CDR2 YYREEE (reference sequence). The V and J ends lost 4 bases and 3 bases, in that order; junction bases with no gene match: 7. This CDR3 contains 18 residues. CDR3 amino acids: CASSPGLAGGQDTGELFF. In nucleotides, the CDR3 is TGTGCCAGCAGCCCCGGACTAGCGGGGGGGCAGGACACCGGGGAGCTGTTTTTT.

This CDR3 reads CASNTDRGVRGYTF. The DNA of the CDR3 is TGTGCCAGCAACACTGACAGGGGAGTTCGGGGCTACACCTTC. V is TRBV28 and J is TRBJ1-2; TRBD1 agrees at 8 bases. The ends lost 7 bases at V and 8 bases at J; junction bases unmatched: 12. Germline CDR1 MDHEN, CDR2 SYDVKM. The CDR3 contains 14 residues.

This chain uses TRBV28 with TRBJ1-3; no clear D gene. Trimming took off 6 bases at V and 4 bases at J, with 10 bases between the two ends. The CDR3 runs to 13 residues. Germline loops: CDR1 MDHEN, CDR2 SYDVKM. DNA of the CDR3: TGTGCCAGCAGGAGGAGCTCCGGAAACACCATATATTTT. Translation: CASRRSSGNTIYF.

V is TRBV19 and J is TRBJ1-2, with a tentative D call TRBD1 (6 bases). Between the trimmed V and J ends, which lost 7 bases and 7 bases, there was a span of 19 bases. This CDR3 contains 14 residues. The germline CDR1 and CDR2 sequences are LNHDA and SQIVND (reference sequence). The CDR3 DNA is TGTGCCAGTACAGCTGGGGCAGGGGCAGGTGGCTACACCTTC. Translating gives CASTAGAGAGGYTF.

V and J are TRBV19 and TRBJ2-3; TRBD1 agrees at 11 bases. V trimming: 7 bases; J trimming: 6 bases; junction bases outside the gene matches: 9. Per germline, CDR1 LNHDA and CDR2 SQIVND (reference sequence). The CDR3 is made up of 15 amino acids. The CDR3 loop is CASIEGQGVYDTQYF. CDR3 DNA: TGTGCCAGTATCGAGGGACAGGGGGTTTACGATACGCAGTATTTT.

The V call is TRBV14, the J call TRBJ2-3; 7 bases map to TRBD2. This CDR3 comprises 16 residues. J lost 0 bases, V lost 2 bases, and 5 bases had no gene match. Germline assignment: CDR1 SGHDN and CDR2 FVKESK. CDR3 loop: CASSQFSSGSTDTQYF. Here the CDR3 DNA reads TGTGCCAGCAGCCAATTTTCTAGCGGTAGCACAGATACGCAGTATTTT.

This clone was detected only once. V is TRBV4-3 and J is TRBJ1-3; D is ambiguous. Germline values: CDR1 LGHNA, CDR2 YSLEER. The ends were cut back, 0 bases at V and 0 bases at J, with 6 bases in the middle. The CDR3 sequence is 15 residues long. CDR3 bases: TGCGCCAGCAGCCAAGAAGCGGGCTCTGGAAACACCATATATTTT. Translating it yields CASSQEAGSGNTIYF.

The chain recombines TRBV2 with TRBJ2-5; tentatively, D is TRBD1 (5 bases). The CDR3 totals 15 residues. Germline V lookup: CDR1 SNHLY, CDR2 FYNNEI. The V and J ends lost 4 bases and 4 bases respectively, with 16 bases between them. The CDR3 region is CASSVSRARGETQYF. The CDR3 DNA reads TGTGCCAGCAGTGTCAGCAGGGCAAGGGGAGAGACCCAGTACTTC.

The CDR3 sequence is CATNGGDRGREETQYF. CDR3 in DNA: TGTGCCACGAATGGGGGGGACAGGGGAAGGGAAGAGACCCAGTACTTC. The chain joins TRBV10-3 to TRBJ2-5; 10 positions agree with TRBD1. The germline V gene has CDR1 ENHRY and CDR2 SYGVKD. V lost 10 bases and J lost 3; bases outside the gene matches: 14. The CDR3 extends over 16 amino acids.